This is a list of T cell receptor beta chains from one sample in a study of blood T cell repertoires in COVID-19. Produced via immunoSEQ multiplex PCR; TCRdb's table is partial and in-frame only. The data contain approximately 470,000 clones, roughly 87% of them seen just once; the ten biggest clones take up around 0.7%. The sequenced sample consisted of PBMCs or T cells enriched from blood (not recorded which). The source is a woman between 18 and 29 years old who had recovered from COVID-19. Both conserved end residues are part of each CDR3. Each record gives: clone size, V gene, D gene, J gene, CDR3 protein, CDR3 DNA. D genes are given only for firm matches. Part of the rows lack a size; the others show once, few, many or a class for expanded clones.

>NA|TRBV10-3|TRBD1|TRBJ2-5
CAIRGGQGEETQYF
TGTGCCATCCGGGGGGGACAGGGGGAAGAGACCCAGTACTTC
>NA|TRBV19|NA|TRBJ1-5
CASSIGSGQPQHF
TGTGCCAGTAGTATAGGGTCGGGGCAGCCCCAGCATTTT
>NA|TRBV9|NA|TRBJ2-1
CASSGAGGLNEQFF
TGTGCCAGCAGCGGGGCAGGGGGGTTGAATGAGCAGTTCTTC
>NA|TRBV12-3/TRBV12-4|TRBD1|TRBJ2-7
CASTRDREHEQYF
TGTGCCAGCACCCGGGACAGAGAGCACGAGCAGTACTTC
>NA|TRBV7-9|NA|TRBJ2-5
CASSPGGQTQETQYF
TGTGCCAGCAGCCCCGGTGGGCAGACCCAAGAGACCCAGTACTTC
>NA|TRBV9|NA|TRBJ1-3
CASSGRQGRPSGNTIYF
TGTGCCAGCAGCGGGAGACAAGGGAGACCCTCTGGAAACACCATATATTTT
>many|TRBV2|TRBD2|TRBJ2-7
CASKKSGGTSYEQYF
TGTGCCAGCAAAAAAAGCGGGGGGACCTCCTACGAGCAGTACTTC
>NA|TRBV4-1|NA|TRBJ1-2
CASSQDPGMGYGYTF
TGCGCCAGCAGCCAAGACCCGGGGATGGGCTATGGCTACACCTTC
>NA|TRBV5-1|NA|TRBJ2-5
CASSLEQGETQYF
TGCGCCAGCAGCTTGGAACAGGGTGAGACCCAGTACTTC
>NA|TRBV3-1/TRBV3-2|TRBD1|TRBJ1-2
CASSHLGTVQGYTF
TGTGCCAGCAGCCACCTTGGGACAGTGCAAGGCTACACCTTC
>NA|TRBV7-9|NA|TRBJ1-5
CASSLSGSSNQPQHF
TGTGCCAGCAGCTTGTCGGGAAGTAGCAATCAGCCCCAGCATTTT
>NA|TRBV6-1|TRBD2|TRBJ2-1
CASSEALGSGGAGNEQFF
TGTGCCAGCAGTGAAGCGCTGGGTAGCGGGGGGGCCGGGAATGAGCAGTTCTTC
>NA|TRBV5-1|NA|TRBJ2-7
CASSSEVRTYEQYF
TGCGCCAGCAGCTCGGAGGTCAGAACCTACGAGCAGTACTTC
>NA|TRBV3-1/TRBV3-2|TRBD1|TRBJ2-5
CASSQDRIGTGIETQYF
TGTGCCAGCAGCCAAGATCGAATCGGGACAGGGATAGAGACCCAGTACTTC
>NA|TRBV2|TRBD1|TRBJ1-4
CASSGTGNEKLFF
TGTGCCAGCAGCGGGACAGGGAACGAAAAACTGTTTTTT
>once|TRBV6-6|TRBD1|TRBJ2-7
CASRIPGQGSYEQYF
TGTGCCAGCAGGATCCCGGGACAGGGGTCCTACGAGCAGTACTTC
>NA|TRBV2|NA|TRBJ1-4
CASSDGELDEKLFF
TGTGCCAGCAGTGACGGGGAATTAGATGAAAAACTGTTTTTT
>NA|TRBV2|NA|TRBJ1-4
CASNEVRAEKLFF
TGTGCCAGCAACGAGGTGAGGGCAGAAAAACTGTTTTTT
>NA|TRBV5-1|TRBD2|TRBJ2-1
CASSPGTSGGIGNEQFF
TGCGCCAGCAGCCCAGGGACTAGCGGGGGGATTGGAAATGAGCAGTTCTTC
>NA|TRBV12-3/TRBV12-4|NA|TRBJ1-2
CASSPTGTYGYTF
TGTGCCAGCAGCCCCACAGGAACCTATGGCTACACCTTC
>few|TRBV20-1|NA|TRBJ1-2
CSAPGAQGYTF
TGCAGTGCTCCAGGGGCCCAGGGCTACACCTTC
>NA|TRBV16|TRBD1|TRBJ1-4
CASSMGQGTNEKLFF
TGTGCCAGCTCGATGGGACAGGGTACAAATGAAAAACTGTTTTTT
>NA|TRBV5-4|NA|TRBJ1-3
CASSSNFPSSGNTIYF
TGTGCCAGCAGCTCCAATTTTCCGAGCTCTGGAAACACCATATATTTT
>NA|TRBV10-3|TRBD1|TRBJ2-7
CAISEAGTASYEQYF
TGTGCCATCAGTGAAGCCGGGACAGCCTCCTACGAGCAGTACTTC
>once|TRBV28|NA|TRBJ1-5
CASSLEGSFSNQPQHF
TGTGCCAGCAGCCTAGAAGGCAGCTTTAGCAATCAGCCCCAGCATTTT
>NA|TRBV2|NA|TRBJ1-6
CASTETIGSPLHF
TGTGCCAGCACCGAGACTATAGGGTCACCCCTCCACTTT
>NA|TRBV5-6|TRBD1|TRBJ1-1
CASSLTGRGAFAAFF
TGTGCCAGCAGCTTGACGGGCAGGGGGGCATTTGCGGCTTTCTTT
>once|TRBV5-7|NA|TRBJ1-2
CASSGDGSKDYGYTF
TGTGCCAGCAGCGGAGACGGGTCGAAAGACTATGGCTACACCTTC
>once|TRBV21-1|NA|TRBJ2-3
CASSKARALGRGLTDTQYF
TGTGCCAGCAGCAAAGCGCGGGCCCTCGGGCGGGGGCTCACAGATACGCAGTATTTT
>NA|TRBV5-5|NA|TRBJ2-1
CASMEGSSYNEQFF
TGTGCCAGTATGGAGGGAAGCTCCTACAATGAGCAGTTCTTC
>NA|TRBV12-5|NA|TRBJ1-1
CASGLGEAQGNTEAFF
TGTGCTAGTGGTTTGGGTGAGGCACAGGGGAACACTGAAGCTTTCTTT
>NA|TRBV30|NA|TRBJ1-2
CASLGGGTLYYGYTF
TGTGCCTCCCTTGGAGGAGGAACCCTTTACTATGGCTACACCTTC
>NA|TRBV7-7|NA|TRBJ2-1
CASRSARRNEQFF
TGTGCTAGCAGATCCGCTCGTCGGAATGAGCAGTTCTTC
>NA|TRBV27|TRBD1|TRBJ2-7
CASSLSGQGREQYF
TGTGCCAGCAGTTTATCGGGACAGGGACGCGAGCAGTACTTC
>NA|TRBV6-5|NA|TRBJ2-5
CASSYIFNRVETQYF
TGTGCCAGCAGTTACATTTTTAACAGGGTTGAGACCCAGTACTTC
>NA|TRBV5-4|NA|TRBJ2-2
CASSFSGMNTGELFF
TGTGCCAGCAGCTTTTCAGGGATGAACACCGGGGAGCTGTTTTTT
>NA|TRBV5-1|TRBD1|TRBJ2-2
CASSPEGTGANTGELFF
TGCGCCAGCAGCCCTGAGGGGACAGGGGCAAACACCGGGGAGCTGTTTTTT
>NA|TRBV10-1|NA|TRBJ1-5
CATSDTSNQPQHF
TGCGCCACCTCGGACACTAGCAATCAGCCCCAGCATTTT
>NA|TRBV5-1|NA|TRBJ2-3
CASSLDGGLADTQYF
TGCGCCAGCAGCTTGGATGGAGGGTTGGCAGATACGCAGTATTTT
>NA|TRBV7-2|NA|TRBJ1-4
CASSEWEAGEKLFF
TGTGCCAGCAGTGAATGGGAGGCGGGAGAAAAACTGTTTTTT
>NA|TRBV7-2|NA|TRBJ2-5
CASSLAGLVRETQYF
TGTGCCAGCAGCTTAGCGGGGCTAGTCCGAGAGACCCAGTACTTC
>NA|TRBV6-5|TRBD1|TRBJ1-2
CASSYSGTGWYGYTF
TGTGCCAGCAGTTACTCCGGGACAGGGTGGTATGGCTACACCTTC
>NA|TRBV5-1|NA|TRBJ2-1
CASSPQGGEQFF
TGCGCCAGCAGCCCCCAAGGAGGTGAGCAGTTCTTC
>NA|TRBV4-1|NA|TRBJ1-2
CASSQPTRGAGYGYTF
TGCGCCAGCAGCCAACCGACTCGGGGGGCAGGATATGGCTACACCTTC
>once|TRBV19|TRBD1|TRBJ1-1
CATTGAWENTEAFF
TGTGCCACCACAGGGGCGTGGGAAAACACTGAAGCTTTCTTT
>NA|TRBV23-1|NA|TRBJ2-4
CASSQSGGAEIAKNIQYF
TGCGCCAGCAGTCAATCGGGGGGGGCAGAGATAGCCAAAAACATTCAGTACTTC